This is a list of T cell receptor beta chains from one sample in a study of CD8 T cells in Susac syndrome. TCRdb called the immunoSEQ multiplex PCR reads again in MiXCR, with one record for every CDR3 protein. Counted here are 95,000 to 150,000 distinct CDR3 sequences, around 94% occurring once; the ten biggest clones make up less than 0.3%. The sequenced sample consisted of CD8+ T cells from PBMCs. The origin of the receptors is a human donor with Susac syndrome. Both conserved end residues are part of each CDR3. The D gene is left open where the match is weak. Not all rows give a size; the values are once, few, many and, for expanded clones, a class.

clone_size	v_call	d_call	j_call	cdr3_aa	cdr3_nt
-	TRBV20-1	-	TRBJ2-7	CSARVKGFYEQYF	TGCAGTGCTAGAGTTAAGGGGTTCTACGAGCAGTACTTC
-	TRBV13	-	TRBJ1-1	CASSLDEMNTEAFF	TGTGCCAGCAGCTTAGACGAGATGAACACTGAAGCTTTCTTT
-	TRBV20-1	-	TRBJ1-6	CSARVDRNGWLGSPLHF	TGCAGTGCTAGAGTTGACAGGAACGGGTGGTTGGGTTCACCCCTCCACTTT
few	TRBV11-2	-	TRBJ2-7	CASSYQTWSEQYF	TGTGCCAGCAGCTACCAGACCTGGAGCGAGCAGTACTTC
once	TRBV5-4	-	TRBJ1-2	CASSLWGADGYGYTF	TGTGCCAGCAGCTTGTGGGGGGCTGATGGCTATGGCTACACCTTC
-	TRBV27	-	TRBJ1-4	CASSFRGLGEKLFF	TGTGCCAGCAGTTTTCGGGGGCTGGGTGAAAAACTGTTTTTT
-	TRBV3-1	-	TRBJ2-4	CASSLGQPNIQYF	TGTGCCAGCAGCCTCGGACAGCCAAACATTCAGTACTTC
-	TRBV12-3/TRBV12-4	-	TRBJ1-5	CASSLVRSDSNQPQHF	TGTGCCAGCAGTTTAGTTCGGTCAGATAGCAATCAGCCCCAGCATTTT
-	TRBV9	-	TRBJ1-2	CASSEQEGRLHGYTF	TGTGCCAGCAGCGAACAGGAGGGACGGCTTCATGGCTACACCTTC
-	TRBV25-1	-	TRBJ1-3	CASSEGWDKASNTIYF	TGTGCCAGCAGTGAGGGTTGGGACAAAGCCTCGAACACCATATATTTT
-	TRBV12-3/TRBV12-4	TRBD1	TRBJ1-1	CASSPQGDVNTEAFF	TGTGCCAGCAGCCCACAGGGGGACGTGAACACTGAAGCTTTCTTT
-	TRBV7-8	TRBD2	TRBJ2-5	CASDLRGDQETQYF	TGTGCCAGCGATTTGCGGGGGGACCAAGAGACCCAGTACTTC
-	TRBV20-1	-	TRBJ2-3	CSAAVGSTDTQYF	TGCAGCGCTGCCGTTGGTAGCACAGATACGCAGTATTTT
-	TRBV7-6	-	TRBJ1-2	CASSLEPDGTNYGYTF	TGTGCCAGCAGCTTAGAACCGGACGGTACTAACTATGGCTACACCTTC
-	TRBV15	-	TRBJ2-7	CATSITGSVYEQYF	TGTGCCACCAGCATTACAGGATCCGTCTACGAGCAGTACTTC
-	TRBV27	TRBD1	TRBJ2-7	CASSPGQGLAYEQYF	TGTGCCAGCAGTCCCGGACAGGGGCTGGCCTACGAGCAGTACTTC
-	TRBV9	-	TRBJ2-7	CASSPQGLLDEQYF	TGTGCCAGCAGCCCACAGGGTCTGCTTGACGAGCAGTACTTC
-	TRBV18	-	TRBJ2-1	CASSIEGNEQFF	TGTGCCAGCTCAATTGAGGGTAATGAGCAGTTCTTC
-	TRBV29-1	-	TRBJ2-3	CSVWTRTDTQYF	TGCAGCGTCTGGACCCGGACAGATACGCAGTATTTT
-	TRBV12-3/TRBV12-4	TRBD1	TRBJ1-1	CASSSGQGELNTEAFF	TGTGCCAGCAGTTCGGGACAGGGGGAGTTGAACACTGAAGCTTTCTTT
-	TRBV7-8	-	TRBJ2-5	CASSFGVDQETQYF	TGTGCCAGCAGCTTCGGCGTCGACCAAGAGACCCAGTACTTC
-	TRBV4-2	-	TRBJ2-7	CASSQDPGGGPQEQYF	TGTGCCAGCAGCCAAGATCCCGGAGGGGGGCCTCAGGAGCAGTACTTC
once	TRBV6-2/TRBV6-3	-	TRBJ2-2	CASTSGLDTGELFF	TGTGCCAGCACCTCAGGGTTGGACACCGGGGAGCTGTTTTTT
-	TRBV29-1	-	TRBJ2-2	CSVVRAGELFF	TGCAGCGTTGTCAGGGCCGGGGAGCTGTTTTTT
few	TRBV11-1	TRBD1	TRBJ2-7	CASSPTGGPGEQYF	TGTGCCAGCAGCCCGACAGGGGGACCGGGCGAGCAGTACTTC
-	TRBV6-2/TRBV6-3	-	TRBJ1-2	CASSYTPPPGVNYGYTF	TGTGCCAGCAGTTACACCCCTCCACCCGGCGTTAACTATGGCTACACCTTC
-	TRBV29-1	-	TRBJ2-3	CSVEGGGLDTQYF	TGCAGCGTTGAAGGTGGGGGGCTGGATACGCAGTATTTT
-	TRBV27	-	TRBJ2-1	CASSTPPARREFF	TGTGCCAGCAGTACGCCCCCGGCACGTCGGGAGTTCTTC
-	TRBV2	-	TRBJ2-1	CASRPTGFSYNEQFF	TGTGCCAGCAGACCGACGGGTTTTTCCTACAATGAGCAGTTCTTC
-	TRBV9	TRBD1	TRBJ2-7	CASSVYRDSGYEQYF	TGTGCCAGCAGCGTATACCGGGACAGTGGGTACGAGCAGTACTTC
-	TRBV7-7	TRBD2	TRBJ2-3	CASSLQAGGPDTQYF	TGTGCCAGCAGCTTGCAAGCGGGGGGGCCAGATACGCAGTATTTT
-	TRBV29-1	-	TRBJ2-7	CRVEGGAAYEQYF	TGCCGCGTTGAAGGGGGGGCCGCCTACGAGCAGTACTTC
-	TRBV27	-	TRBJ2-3	CASSLIPGPDTQYF	TGTGCCAGCAGTTTAATACCGGGGCCAGATACGCAGTATTTT
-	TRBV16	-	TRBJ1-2	CASSQFQGDGYTF	TGTGCCAGCAGCCAATTTCAAGGGGATGGCTACACCTTC
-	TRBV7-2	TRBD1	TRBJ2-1	CASSLGTGSPFNEQFF	TGTGCCAGCAGCTTAGGGACAGGGAGTCCCTTCAATGAGCAGTTCTTC
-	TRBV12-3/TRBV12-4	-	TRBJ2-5	CASSVGGDRAQETQYF	TGTGCCAGTTCCGTCGGGGGGGACAGGGCCCAAGAGACCCAGTACTTC
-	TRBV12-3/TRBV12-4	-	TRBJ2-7	CASSFRQVAYEQYF	TGTGCCAGCAGTTTCCGCCAGGTTGCCTACGAGCAGTACTTC
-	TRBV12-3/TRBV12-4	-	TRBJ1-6	CASSLPGYSPLHF	TGTGCCAGCAGTTTACCCGGCTATTCACCCCTCCACTTT
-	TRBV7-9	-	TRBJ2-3	CASSRDGGFTDTQYF	TGTGCCAGCAGCCGGGATGGCGGGTTCACAGATACGCAGTATTTT
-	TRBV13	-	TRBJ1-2	CASSLGHGDYGYTF	TGTGCCAGCAGCTTAGGCCATGGGGACTATGGCTACACCTTC
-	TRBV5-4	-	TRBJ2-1	CASSLPPSGEQFF	TGTGCCAGCAGCTTGCCCCCGTCGGGTGAGCAGTTCTTC